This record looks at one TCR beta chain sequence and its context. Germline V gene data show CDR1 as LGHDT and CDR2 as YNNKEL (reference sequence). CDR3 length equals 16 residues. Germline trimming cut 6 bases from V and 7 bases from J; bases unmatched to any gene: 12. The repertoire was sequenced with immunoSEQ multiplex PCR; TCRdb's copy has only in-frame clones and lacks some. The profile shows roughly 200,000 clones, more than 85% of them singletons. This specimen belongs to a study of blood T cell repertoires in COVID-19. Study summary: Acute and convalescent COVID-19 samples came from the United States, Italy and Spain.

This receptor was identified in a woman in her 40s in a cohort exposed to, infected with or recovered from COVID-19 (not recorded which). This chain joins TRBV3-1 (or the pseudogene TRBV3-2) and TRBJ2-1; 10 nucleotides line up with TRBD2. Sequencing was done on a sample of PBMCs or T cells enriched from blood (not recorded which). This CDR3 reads CASRLAGLPFGNEQFF. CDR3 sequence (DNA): TGTGCCAGCAGACTAGCGGGACTCCCCTTTGGAAATGAGCAGTTCTTC.